This T cell receptor beta chain came from a study of response to subunit inactivated influenza vaccine (dated by TCRdb to between 2018 and 2020). As for the study more broadly: Deep quantitative profiling of the T cell receptor repertoire was used in the study to follow responses to a trivalent subunit inactivated influenza vaccine.

The receptor library was made with RT-PCR. Sequenced on an Illumina HiSeq 2500. The public reads were reanalyzed by TCRdb: fastp trimming at Q25, MiXCR alignment, in-frame beta chains only. Entries that share a CDR3 protein sequence are merged under the most common genes and DNA. This sample lists 500,000 to 550,000 distinct CDR3 sequences; around 8% were detected once. Over 10% of the sample is taken by the ten largest. What the authors observed across the whole study: The authors proposed that each seasonal influenza vaccination may bring in only a limited number of new T cells.

V is shortened by 0 bases, J by 7 bases, and the region joining them spans 16 bases. The CDR3 numbers 15 residues from cysteine through phenylalanine. The CDR3 DNA has 45 bases and is translated from base 1. Taken from the germline V gene (reference sequence), the CDR1 and CDR2 loops are LNHNV and YYDKDF. This clonotype was detected only a few times. Its antigen is currently not known. No per-base quality is available; no much larger clone lies one base away. The chain is assembled from TRBV15 and TRBJ2-7; the D gene is possibly TRBD1 or TRBD2, each agreeing over 6 bases. Sequences were derived from PBMCs from blood, sampled around 25 months after vaccination. This clonotype was sampled from a man aged 45-69 years who received an inactivated influenza vaccine. Donor details come from another sample of the same person, matched by shared clones. The sequence in DNA is TGTGCCACCAGCAGAGACGGGGGCGGTAAGATGGAGCAGTACTTC. Its coded protein is CATSRDGGGKMEQYF.